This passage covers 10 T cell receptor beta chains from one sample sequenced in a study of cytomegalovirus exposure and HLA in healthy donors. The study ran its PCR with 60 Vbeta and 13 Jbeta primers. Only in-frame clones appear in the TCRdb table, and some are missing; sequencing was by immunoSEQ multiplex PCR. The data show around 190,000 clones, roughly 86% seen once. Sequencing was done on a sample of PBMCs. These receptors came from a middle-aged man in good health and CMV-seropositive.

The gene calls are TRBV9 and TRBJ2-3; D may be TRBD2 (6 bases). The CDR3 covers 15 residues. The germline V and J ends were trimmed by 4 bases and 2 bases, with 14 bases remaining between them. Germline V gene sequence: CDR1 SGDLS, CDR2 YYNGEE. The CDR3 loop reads CASSPRGYVTDTQYF. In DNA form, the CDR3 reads TGTGCCAGCAGCCCCCGGGGGTACGTCACAGATACGCAGTATTTT.

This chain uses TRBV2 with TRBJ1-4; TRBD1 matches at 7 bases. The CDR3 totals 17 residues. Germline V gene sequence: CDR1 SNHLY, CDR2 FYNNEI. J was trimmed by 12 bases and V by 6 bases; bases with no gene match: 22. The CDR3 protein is CASSQGGTAQMKFELFF. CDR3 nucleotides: TGTGCCAGCAGCCAAGGGGGGACAGCTCAAATGAAGTTCGAACTGTTTTTT. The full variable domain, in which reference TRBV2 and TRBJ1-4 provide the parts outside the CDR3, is EPEVTQTPSHQVTQMGQEVILRCVPISNHLYFYWYRQILGQKVEFLVSFYNNEISEKSEIFDDQFSVERPDGSNFTLKIRSTKLEDSAMYFCASSQGGTAQMKFELFFGSGTQLSVL.

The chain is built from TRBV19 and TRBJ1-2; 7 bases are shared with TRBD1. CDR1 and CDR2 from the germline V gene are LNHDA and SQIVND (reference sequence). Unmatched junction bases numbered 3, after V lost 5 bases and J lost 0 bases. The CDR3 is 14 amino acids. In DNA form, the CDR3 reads TGTGCCAGTAGTTCTCAGGGGGCTAACTATGGCTACACCTTC. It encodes CASSSQGANYGYTF.

DNA of the CDR3: TGTGCCAGCAGCCCCGGACAAAACACTGAAGCTTTCTTT. Protein: CASSPGQNTEAFF. V gene TRBV7-9 combines with J gene TRBJ1-1, with D perhaps TRBD1 (5 bases). CDR1 is SEHNR and CDR2 is FQNEAQ in the germline V gene (reference sequence). CDR3 size: 13 residues. With 5 bases removed from V and 2 bases from J, the gap between germline ends came to 9 bases.

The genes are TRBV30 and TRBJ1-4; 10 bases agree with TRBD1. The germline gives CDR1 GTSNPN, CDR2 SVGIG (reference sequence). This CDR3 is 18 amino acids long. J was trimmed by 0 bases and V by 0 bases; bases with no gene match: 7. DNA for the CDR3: TGTGCCTGGAGTGTATGGGGACAGGGGAAACCAACTAATGAAAAACTGTTTTTT. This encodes CAWSVWGQGKPTNEKLFF. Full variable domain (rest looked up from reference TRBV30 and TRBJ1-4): SQTIHQWPATLVQPVGSPLSLECTVEGTSNPNLYWYRQAAGRGLQLLFYSVGIGQISSEVPQNLSASRPQDRQFILSSKKLLLSDSGFYLCAWSVWGQGKPTNEKLFFGSGTQLSVL.

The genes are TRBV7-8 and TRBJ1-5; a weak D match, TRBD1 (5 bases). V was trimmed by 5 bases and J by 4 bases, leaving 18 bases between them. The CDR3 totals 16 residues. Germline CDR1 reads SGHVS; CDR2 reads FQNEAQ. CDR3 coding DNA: TGTGCCAGCAGCCTCACGTCTTGGGGGGGGAATCAGCCCCAGCATTTT. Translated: CASSLTSWGGNQPQHF.

The CDR3 DNA is TGTGCCAGCAGTCGGGACAGAGTTGGAAACACCATATATTTT. Translating gives CASSRDRVGNTIYF. The chain has TRBV6-1 and TRBJ1-3; TRBD1 aligns across 7 bases. The CDR3 covers 14 residues. Germline values: CDR1 MNHNS, CDR2 SASEGT. The V gene end was trimmed by 5 bases and the J gene end by 3 bases; junction bases not matched to a gene: 4.

CDR3 loop: CASSFSPRGLAGSSYNEQFF. The CDR3 region has the DNA TGTGCCAGCAGCTTCTCACCTAGGGGACTAGCGGGGAGCTCCTACAATGAGCAGTTCTTC. This chain uses TRBV9 with TRBJ2-1; 13 bases line up with TRBD2. The CDR3 contains 20 residues. The germline V gene encodes CDR1 SGDLS and CDR2 YYNGEE. Trimming removed 4 bases from V and 0 bases from J; junction bases left unmatched: 13.

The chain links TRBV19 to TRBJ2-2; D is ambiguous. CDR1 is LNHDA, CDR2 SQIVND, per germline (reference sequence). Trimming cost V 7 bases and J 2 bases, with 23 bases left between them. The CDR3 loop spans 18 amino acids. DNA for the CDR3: TGTGCCAGTACCTCCCAGCTGCAGGCTGTACTCAACACCGGGGAGCTGTTTTTT. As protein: CASTSQLQAVLNTGELFF.

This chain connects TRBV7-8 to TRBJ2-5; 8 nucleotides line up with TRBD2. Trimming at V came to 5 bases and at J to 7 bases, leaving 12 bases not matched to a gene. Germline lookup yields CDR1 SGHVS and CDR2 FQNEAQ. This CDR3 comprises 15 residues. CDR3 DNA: TGTGCCAGCAGCCCTCATAGCGGGGCCAGGGGGACCCAGTACTTC. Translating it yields CASSPHSGARGTQYF.